This is a list of T cell receptor beta chains from one sample in a study of post-analysis software for immune sequencing data. TCRdb ran MiXCR on the PCR reads and lists one entry per CDR3 protein. The sample lists roughly 580,000 distinct CDR3 sequences, around 44% occurring once. The sequenced material came from blood. The receptors stem from a girl aged 10-17 years with multiple sclerosis. CDR3s include the opening cysteine and the closing phenylalanine or tryptophan. Fields, in order: D gene, clone size, J gene, V gene, CDR3 DNA, CDR3 protein. A D gene is named only where the DNA matches it firmly. Clone size is given for some rows only: seen once, a few or many times, or a class if the clone is expanded.

d_gene: TRBD2; abundance: NA; j_gene: TRBJ2-1; v_gene: TRBV12-3/TRBV12-4; CDR3nt: TGTGCCAGCAGGGCGACTAGCCGCTCTTACAATGAGCAGTTCTTC; CDR3aa: CASRATSRSYNEQFF
d_gene: TRBD2; abundance: NA; j_gene: TRBJ2-7; v_gene: TRBV10-3; CDR3nt: TGTGCCATCACTTCGACTAGCCTCCACCACGAGCAGTACTTC; CDR3aa: CAITSTSLHHEQYF
d_gene: TRBD1; abundance: NA; j_gene: TRBJ2-3; v_gene: TRBV5-1; CDR3nt: TGCGCCAGCAGCCCCCGGACAGGGGGCATGAATACGCAGTATTTT; CDR3aa: CASSPRTGGMNTQYF
d_gene: NA; abundance: NA; j_gene: TRBJ1-1; v_gene: TRBV5-1; CDR3nt: TGCGCCAGCAGCTTACGGGCATTCTCAAACACTGAAGCTTTCTTT; CDR3aa: CASSLRAFSNTEAFF
d_gene: NA; abundance: few; j_gene: TRBJ2-5; v_gene: TRBV6-5; CDR3nt: TGTGCCAGCGGTTACGGGAGAAGGGAGGAGACCCAGTACTTC; CDR3aa: CASGYGRREETQYF
d_gene: NA; abundance: few; j_gene: TRBJ2-6; v_gene: TRBV7-3; CDR3nt: TGTGCCAGCAGCCACGAAGGGGCGTCCGGGGCCAACGTCCTGACTTTC; CDR3aa: CASSHEGASGANVLTF
d_gene: NA; abundance: NA; j_gene: TRBJ2-7; v_gene: TRBV11-1; CDR3nt: TGTGCCAGCAGAGACAGGCGAGACGAGCAGTACTTC; CDR3aa: CASRDRRDEQYF
d_gene: NA; abundance: NA; j_gene: TRBJ1-5; v_gene: TRBV12-3/TRBV12-4; CDR3nt: TGTGCCAGCAGCCCCCGGTCCCAGCCCCAGCATTTT; CDR3aa: CASSPRSQPQHF
d_gene: TRBD1; abundance: NA; j_gene: TRBJ1-1; v_gene: TRBV7-2; CDR3nt: TGTGCCAGCAGCTCCTGGGACAGTTCGGTTGAAGCTTTCTTT; CDR3aa: CASSSWDSSVEAFF
d_gene: TRBD2; abundance: NA; j_gene: TRBJ2-7; v_gene: TRBV7-2; CDR3nt: TGTGCCAGCAGTTTAGGAGGTAGCGGGGGAATCTACGAGCAGTACTTC; CDR3aa: CASSLGGSGGIYEQYF
d_gene: TRBD1; abundance: once; j_gene: TRBJ2-7; v_gene: TRBV29-1; CDR3nt: TGCAGCGTCTCGTTTGGGACAGGGGGTTTCGAGCAGTACTTC; CDR3aa: CSVSFGTGGFEQYF
d_gene: NA; abundance: NA; j_gene: TRBJ2-1; v_gene: TRBV12-3/TRBV12-4; CDR3nt: TGTGCCAGCAGTTGGGGCGGTGTAGGCAATGAGCAGTTCTTC; CDR3aa: CASSWGGVGNEQFF
d_gene: NA; abundance: NA; j_gene: TRBJ2-7; v_gene: TRBV5-6; CDR3nt: TGTGCCAGCAGCTTCGGAGCAGGGGCCTACGAGCAGTACTTC; CDR3aa: CASSFGAGAYEQYF
d_gene: NA; abundance: NA; j_gene: TRBJ1-2; v_gene: TRBV6-1; CDR3nt: TGTGCCAGCAGTGAAGGGATTGGAGGGAACTATGGCTACACCTTC; CDR3aa: CASSEGIGGNYGYTF
d_gene: NA; abundance: NA; j_gene: TRBJ1-2; v_gene: TRBV10-3; CDR3nt: TGTGCCATCAATGCCCTGGGAAGGAATGGCTACACCTTC; CDR3aa: CAINALGRNGYTF
d_gene: NA; abundance: few; j_gene: TRBJ1-2; v_gene: TRBV6-5; CDR3nt: TGTGCCAGCAGGAATACAGGGCAGTCAATCTATGGCTACACCTTC; CDR3aa: CASRNTGQSIYGYTF
d_gene: NA; abundance: NA; j_gene: TRBJ1-1; v_gene: TRBV20-1; CDR3nt: TGCAGTGCTGGATGGAGGAACACTGAAGCTTTCTTT; CDR3aa: CSAGWRNTEAFF
d_gene: TRBD2; abundance: NA; j_gene: TRBJ2-4; v_gene: TRBV11-2; CDR3nt: TGTGCCAGCAGCCCGATCGTAGCGGGAACGGGCAAAAACATTCAGTACTTC; CDR3aa: CASSPIVAGTGKNIQYF
d_gene: NA; abundance: NA; j_gene: TRBJ1-2; v_gene: TRBV12-3/TRBV12-4; CDR3nt: TGTGCCAGCAGTTTAGTTAGGACCCACTTTACTAGCTATGGCTACACCTTC; CDR3aa: CASSLVRTHFTSYGYTF
d_gene: NA; abundance: few; j_gene: TRBJ2-6; v_gene: TRBV7-7; CDR3nt: TGTGCTAGCAGCTTAGCGCGGGGACCCAGCTCTGGGGCCAACGTCCTGACTTTC; CDR3aa: CASSLARGPSSGANVLTF
d_gene: TRBD1; abundance: NA; j_gene: TRBJ2-7; v_gene: TRBV29-1; CDR3nt: TGCAGCGTGGGGACAGTGTACGAGCAGTACTTC; CDR3aa: CSVGTVYEQYF
d_gene: NA; abundance: NA; j_gene: TRBJ1-1; v_gene: TRBV29-1; CDR3nt: TGCAGCGCCGGGGAGATGTTGAACACTGAAGCTTTCTTT; CDR3aa: CSAGEMLNTEAFF
d_gene: TRBD1; abundance: NA; j_gene: TRBJ2-7; v_gene: TRBV29-1; CDR3nt: TGCAGCGTTGCAGGGGGCTACCCTCCTTACGAGCAGTACTTC; CDR3aa: CSVAGGYPPYEQYF
d_gene: TRBD1; abundance: few; j_gene: TRBJ1-2; v_gene: TRBV5-1; CDR3nt: TGCGCCAGCAGCTTGTTGACAGGGGACTATGGCTACACCTTC; CDR3aa: CASSLLTGDYGYTF
d_gene: NA; abundance: NA; j_gene: TRBJ2-7; v_gene: TRBV24-1; CDR3nt: TGTGCCACCAGCGGTAGGACAGTTTCGGGGGAGCAGTACTTC; CDR3aa: CATSGRTVSGEQYF
d_gene: TRBD2; abundance: few; j_gene: TRBJ2-1; v_gene: TRBV24-1; CDR3nt: TGTGCCACCAGTGACCGACCTGGGACTAGTTTGAACAATGAGCAGTTCTTC; CDR3aa: CATSDRPGTSLNNEQFF
d_gene: TRBD1; abundance: once; j_gene: TRBJ2-7; v_gene: TRBV12-3/TRBV12-4; CDR3nt: TGTGCCAGCAGTATACATGGACAGGGCTTCTACGAGCAGTACTTC; CDR3aa: CASSIHGQGFYEQYF